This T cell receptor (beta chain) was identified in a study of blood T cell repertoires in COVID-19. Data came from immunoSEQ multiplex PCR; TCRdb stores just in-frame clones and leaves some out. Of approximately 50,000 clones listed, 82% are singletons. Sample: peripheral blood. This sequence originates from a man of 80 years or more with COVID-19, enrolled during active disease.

The CDR3 DNA is TGTGCCAGCAGCTGGGGACAGGGAATCTATGGCTACACCTTC. Amino acid sequence: CASSWGQGIYGYTF. This sequence joins TRBV7-8 and TRBJ1-2, with TRBD1 matching 9 bases. Trimming took 4 bases from V and 4 from J; bases not matched to a gene: 4. The CDR3 is made up of 14 amino acids. CDR1 SGHVS and CDR2 FQNEAQ come from the germline V gene.